This TCR beta chain was obtained from a study of T cell clones after liver transplantation. Germline V gene data show CDR1 as MNHNS and CDR2 as SASEGT. Trimming stripped 7 bases from V and 2 bases from J, with 9 bases between. The CDR3 is made up of 13 amino acids. Clones were sequenced by immunoSEQ multiplex PCR, and TCRdb holds only the in-frame ones, with some missing. This repertoire shows 40,000 to 65,000 clones, roughly 84% found once; its top ten account for around 7.8%. Concerning this clone itself: The sample contains more than one DNA sequence encoding this CDR3.

This chain connects TRBV6-1 to TRBJ1-5, with a tentative D call TRBD1 (5 bases). This specimen consisted of CD4+ T cells from blood, obtained before liver transplant. The receptor comes from a human donor who received a liver transplant. Written as DNA, the CDR3 is TGTGCCAGCAATAGGGACGGCAATCAGCCCCAGCATTTT. As protein: CASNRDGNQPQHF.